Reported below is one TCR beta chain. Its antigen is still unknown. This entry is derived from a study of T cell responses to AZD1222 COVID-19 vaccine. General observations from the study: Spike-specific TCR breadth rose after two AZD1222 doses, and depth rose as well. Most donors were white British, females outnumbered males, and clonal diversity was possibly underestimated. No day 14 peak samples; only post-peak repertoires were characterized. The number of AZD1222 recipients seropositive at baseline was only 5 to 7.

Using immunoSEQ multiplex PCR, the repertoire was profiled, and TCRdb retains in-frame clones only, with some absent. Counted here are 84,000 or so clones, around 90% occurring once; the ten biggest clones make up over 2%. The CDR3 is 15 residues long. From germline, CDR1 is MNHEY and CDR2 SVGAGI. V was pared by 6 bases and J by 0 bases, with 12 bases between. The TCR comes from an adult in good health. Sequencing used peripheral blood, obtained on day 0 of AZD1222 vaccination. The chain has TRBV6-5 and TRBJ1-5; D not certain. DNA for the CDR3: TGTGCCAGCAGAGTAGTGGCTGGTAGCAATCAGCCCCAGCATTTT. Protein product: CASRVVAGSNQPQHF.